Listed here is a single TCR beta chain. TCRdb re-called the 5' RACE reads and gives one entry per CDR3 protein, without DNA. The sample shows 400,000 to 500,000 distinct CDR3 sequences, and roughly 7.2% sits with its ten largest clones. The CDR3 consists of 17 residues. The V gene's germline CDR1 is DFQATT and CDR2 SNEGSKA (reference sequence). These data are taken from a study of T cells expressing NK-cell markers. This clonotype was sampled from a woman aged 18 to 75 in good health. The V call is TRBV20-1, the J call TRBJ2-4; the TRBD2 assignment by TCRdb is unverifiable without DNA. The specimen sequenced was blood T cells: a sorted CD56 or NKG2C T cell subset, CD4+ or CD8+ T cells, or bulk PBMC T cells (not recorded which). CDR3 loop: CSAPETSGSGAKNIQYF.